Following are 22 T cell receptor beta chains from one sample sequenced in a study of blood T cell repertoires in COVID-19 (dated by TCRdb to between 2020 and 2021). Preparation of the library involved the immunoSEQ multiplex PCR assay. Drawn from immuneACCESS, this table holds only the in-frame rearrangements with V and J called that TCRdb kept. Clones are partly lost; checked studies trace under half to an unresolved V gene and leave the rest unexplained. The sample records roughly 75,000 clones, roughly 70% of which are singletons. The biggest ten clones account for 2.5% to 3% of the sample. Source material: peripheral blood. These receptors originate from a human donor with acute or convalescent COVID-19. The donor label of this sample is uncertain.

The chain recombines TRBV6-4 with TRBJ2-1, with TRBD2 as a possible D gene (6 bases). Between the trimmed V and J ends, which lost 5 bases and 1 base, there was a span of 12 bases. Germline V gene data show CDR1 as MRHNA and CDR2 as SNTAGT. CDR3 length: 15 residues. The CDR3 is CASSRGAGSYNEQFF. The CDR3 DNA sequence: TGTGCCAGCAGTCGCGGAGCGGGTTCCTACAATGAGCAGTTCTTC.

The rearrangement uses TRBV20-1 and TRBJ1-6; D not certain. The germline V and J ends were trimmed by 3 bases and 7 bases, with 10 bases remaining between them. This CDR3 spans 13 amino acids. Germline assignment: CDR1 DFQATT and CDR2 SNEGSKA (reference sequence). The CDR3 coding sequence is TGCAGTGCTAGTTACGGGGAGAATTCACCCCTCCACTTT. Its translation: CSASYGENSPLHF.

The chain employs TRBV24-1 and TRBJ2-1; 15 bases are shared with TRBD2. The V segment lost 4 bases and the J segment 3 bases; nucleotides outside the gene matches: 9. CDR1 and CDR2 (germline): KGHDR, SFDVKD. The CDR3 has 19 residues. CDR3 loop: CATSETPGLAGGHYNEQFF. The DNA for the CDR3 is TGTGCCACCAGTGAGACACCGGGACTAGCGGGAGGCCACTACAATGAGCAGTTCTTC.

This clone was seen only once. V gene TRBV30 combines with J gene TRBJ1-6; D may be TRBD1 (5 bases). Trimming pared 4 bases from V and 5 bases from J, leaving 6 bases between. This CDR3 has 12 residues. CDR1 is GTSNPN, CDR2 SVGIG, per germline (reference sequence). The CDR3 region has the DNA TGTGCCTGGACGGGGGATAATTCACCCCTCCACTTT. This sequence encodes CAWTGDNSPLHF. The full variable domain, with the rest looked up from reference TRBV30 and TRBJ1-6, is SQTIHQWPATLVQPVGSPLSLECTVEGTSNPNLYWYRQAAGRGLQLLFYSVGIGQISSEVPQNLSASRPQDRQFILSSKKLLLSDSGFYLCAWTGDNSPLHFGNGTRLTVT.

This clone appeared a single time. V is TRBV6-5 and J is TRBJ1-3; no definite D call. Trimming shortened V by 6 bases and J by 0 bases, and 9 bases separated the two germline ends. Germline CDR1 reads MNHEY; CDR2 reads SVGAGI. The CDR3 totals 14 residues. The CDR3 spells CASRVGSSGNTIYF. The CDR3 nucleotides are TGTGCCAGCAGGGTCGGGAGCTCTGGAAACACCATATATTTT.

V gene TRBV7-2 combines with J gene TRBJ2-1, with 7 bases that match TRBD2. The CDR3 extends over 19 amino acids. The germline V gene encodes CDR1 SGHTA and CDR2 FQGNSA. V dropped 4 bases and J dropped 7; count of bases not matched to a gene: 22. Here the CDR3 DNA reads TGTGCCAGCAGCTCAATGTTATATAGGAGGGCTAGCGGAGGGAATGAGCAGTTCTTC. Encoded protein: CASSSMLYRRASGGNEQFF.

The rearrangement joins TRBV30 to TRBJ2-7; 11 bases match TRBD1. The germline CDR1 and CDR2 sequences are GTSNPN and SVGIG (reference sequence). This CDR3 spans 13 amino acids. The V and J ends lost 3 bases and 3 bases, in that order; junction bases with no gene match: 1. The CDR3 spells CAWRGTGGYEQYF. The DNA of the CDR3 is TGTGCCTGGAGAGGGACAGGGGGCTACGAGCAGTACTTC.

V is TRBV19 and J is TRBJ2-2; D is uncertain. Germline V gene lookup returns CDR1 LNHDA and CDR2 SQIVND (reference sequence). The CDR3 covers 17 residues. V lost 3 bases, J lost 6 bases, and 20 bases lay in between. The CDR3 sequence: CASSILWQAPKAGELFF. In DNA, the CDR3 is TGTGCCAGTAGTATCCTATGGCAGGCCCCCAAGGCCGGGGAGCTGTTTTTT.

The rearrangement joins TRBV25-1 to TRBJ2-7, with 7 bases fitting TRBD1. This CDR3 contains 15 residues. Germline loops: CDR1 MGHDK, CDR2 SYGVNS. Losses at the gene ends were 3 bases for V and 1 base for J; bases not matched to a gene: 6. The CDR3 sequence: CASSEAGTVSYEQYF. Written as DNA, the CDR3 is TGTGCCAGCAGTGAGGCCGGGACAGTTTCCTACGAGCAGTACTTC.

The chain carries TRBV7-2 and TRBJ2-1, with 12 bases aligning to TRBD2. The CDR3 length is 15 residues. V dropped 5 bases and J dropped 7; count of bases not matched to a gene: 6. Germline CDR1 and CDR2: SGHTA and FQGNSA. Written as DNA, the CDR3 is TGTGCCAGCAGCGCCCTAGCGGGAGGGTCAAATGAGCAGTTCTTC. Protein: CASSALAGGSNEQFF. The complete variable domain, with remaining parts taken from reference TRBV7-2 and TRBJ2-1, reads GAGVSQSPSNKVTEKGKDVELRCDPISGHTALYWYRQSLGQGLEFLIYFQGNSAPDKSGLPSDRFSAERTGGSVSTLTIQRTQQEDSAVYLCASSALAGGSNEQFFGPGTRLTVL.

The CDR3 nucleotides read TGTGCCAGCAGTTTTGCTAGCGGGGGGGCCAACACCGGGGAGCTGTTTTTT. It translates to CASSFASGGANTGELFF. V usage is TRBV28 and J usage is TRBJ2-2, with 12 bases fitting TRBD2. CDR1 and CDR2 from the germline V gene are MDHEN and SYDVKM. The V segment lost 3 bases and the J segment 2 bases; nucleotides outside the gene matches: 4. The CDR3 is 17 residues long.

V is TRBV6-5 and J is TRBJ1-2; TRBD1 might be the D (5 bases). V gave up 8 bases and J gave up 6 bases, with 10 bases separating them. Per germline, CDR1 MNHEY and CDR2 SVGAGI. The CDR3 extends over 11 amino acids. CDR3 sequence (DNA): TGTGCCAGCTTTGGGGGGAATGGCTACACCTTC. Protein product: CASFGGNGYTF.

The V call is TRBV6-2 or TRBV6-3, the J call TRBJ2-7; possibly TRBD1 for D (5 bases). The CDR3 has 16 residues. V was trimmed by 2 bases and J by 0 bases, leaving 14 bases between them. Germline V gives CDR1 MNHEY, CDR2 SVGEGT. The CDR3 DNA sequence: TGTGCCAGCAGTTACCGTAAAACAGGTAGCTCCTACGAGCAGTACTTC. Translation: CASSYRKTGSSYEQYF.

The rearrangement uses TRBV7-9 and TRBJ2-5, with D hard to call. Germline V gene lookup returns CDR1 SEHNR and CDR2 FQNEAQ (reference sequence). CDR3 length: 13 amino acids. The V end lost 4 bases, the J end lost 0 bases, and 6 bases lay between the germline ends. CDR3 loop: CASSSRYQETQYF. DNA of the CDR3: TGTGCCAGCAGCTCCAGATACCAAGAGACCCAGTACTTC. Filled out from reference TRBV7-9 and TRBJ2-5, the complete variable domain reads DTGVSQNPRHKITKRGQNVTFRCDPISEHNRLYWYRQTLGQGPEFLTYFQNEAQLEKSRLLSDRFSAERPKGSFSTLEIQRTEQGDSAMYLCASSSRYQETQYFGPGTRLLVL.

Comments on this clone: Distinct nucleotide sequences in the sample also encode this CDR3. The rearrangement links TRBV7-6 to TRBJ2-5; no firm D call. V was pared by 4 bases and J by 3 bases, with 3 bases between. Germline assignment: CDR1 SGHVS and CDR2 FNYEAQ. The CDR3 sequence is 11 residues long. The CDR3 region is CASSSEETQYF. The DNA for the CDR3 is TGTGCCAGCAGCTCCGAAGAGACCCAGTACTTC.

The V call is TRBV27, the J call TRBJ2-3, with 7 bases that match TRBD2. The J segment lost 6 bases and the V segment lost 5 bases, leaving 8 bases of the junction unmatched. Looked up from germline, CDR1 is MNHEY and CDR2 is SMNVEV (reference sequence). The CDR3 contains 14 residues. The CDR3 coding sequence is TGTGCCAGCAGTGGGAGCTCTAGCGGTGATACGCAGTATTTT. It encodes CASSGSSSGDTQYF.

This clone is judged medium-sized (0.01 to 0.1%). This chain uses TRBV7-2 with TRBJ1-2; 7 nucleotides line up with TRBD1. V lost 2 bases to trimming and J lost 4 bases; unmatched junction nucleotides: 13. Germline-derived CDR1 and CDR2 are SGHTA and FQGNSA. The CDR3 has 17 amino acids. The CDR3 region has the DNA TGTGCCAGCAGCTTACGACAGGGACCGGTATCAGGCTATGGCTACACCTTC. It specifies CASSLRQGPVSGYGYTF.

This chain joins TRBV7-2 and TRBJ2-2; TRBD1 agrees at 7 bases. The germline gives CDR1 SGHTA, CDR2 FQGNSA. The junction had 3 bases not matched to a gene; V was cut back by 5 bases and J by 6 bases. CDR3 length equals 13 residues. CDR3 DNA: TGTGCCAGCAGCGTAGGGGGCCCCGGGGAGCTGTTTTTT. Translated: CASSVGGPGELFF.

The chain employs TRBV7-3 and TRBJ2-1; D is ambiguous. This CDR3 comprises 14 residues. The V end lost 3 bases, the J end lost 8 bases, and 14 bases lay between the germline ends. Germline V CDR1 and CDR2: SGHTA, FQGTGA. CDR3 loop: CASSLKPLGDEQFF. The CDR3 coding sequence is TGTGCCAGCAGCTTGAAACCCCTCGGAGATGAGCAGTTCTTC.

The rearrangement links TRBV28 to TRBJ2-2; D gene uncertain. This CDR3 has 14 residues. Trimming took 7 bases from V and 4 from J, leaving 13 bases between them. Germline-derived CDR1 and CDR2 are MDHEN and SYDVKM. The DNA of the CDR3 is TGTGCCAGCACCCAGTCGGGTGGCACCGGGGAGCTGTTTTTT. Amino acids: CASTQSGGTGELFF.

V is TRBV19 and J is TRBJ1-2; TRBD1 might be the D (6 bases). The germline V and J ends were trimmed by 5 bases and 8 bases, with 27 bases remaining between them. Germline V lookup: CDR1 LNHDA, CDR2 SQIVND (reference sequence). This CDR3 is 17 amino acids long. The CDR3 is CASSVRDTLTYGVGYTF. Here the CDR3 DNA reads TGTGCCAGTAGTGTCCGGGACACTCTAACCTATGGCGTCGGCTACACCTTC.

The chain joins TRBV28 to TRBJ1-5, with D tentatively TRBD1 (5 bases). Germline assignment: CDR1 MDHEN and CDR2 SYDVKM. V lost 8 bases and J 5 bases, leaving 13 bases between the germline ends. The CDR3 extends over 13 amino acids. CDR3 in amino acids: CASRAVGHQPQHF. CDR3 in DNA: TGTGCCAGCCGGGCCGTGGGGCATCAGCCCCAGCATTTT.